The 21 T cell receptor beta chains given below trace back to one sample, sequenced in a study of T cell responses to AZD1222 COVID-19 vaccine (dated by TCRdb to the early 2020s). Receptor amplification or capture employed the immunoSEQ multiplex PCR assay. The table was pulled from immuneACCESS by TCRdb, which kept in-frame rearrangements only. Such tables lose some clones; where checked, under half of the loss comes from unresolved V genes, and the rest has no known cause. This sample comprises about 120,000 clones, approximately 93% of them detected only once. 4.5% of the sample is held by the ten biggest clonotypes. Explained via the paper, the time point label denotes: baseline before first vaccination. This specimen consisted of peripheral blood, obtained on day 0 of AZD1222 vaccination. All receptors derive from an adult in good health.

J is TRBJ1-2 and V is TRBV10-3; TRBD1 aligns across 9 bases. CDR1 is ENHRY, CDR2 SYGVKD, per germline. Germline trimming cut 6 bases from V and 4 bases from J; bases unmatched to any gene: 6. The CDR3 has 14 amino acids. CDR3 DNA: TGTGCCATCAGGGACAGGGGCCGCGGCTATGGCTACACCTTC. Encoded protein: CAIRDRGRGYGYTF.

The V and J genes are TRBV4-2 and TRBJ2-5; 9 bases map to TRBD1. V was pared by 4 bases and J by 2 bases, with 8 bases of the junction left unmatched. CDR1 and CDR2 from the germline V gene are LGHNA and YNFKEQ. The CDR3 totals 16 residues. The CDR3 here is CASSPEDRGSQETQYF. The CDR3, as DNA: TGTGCCAGCAGCCCCGAGGACAGGGGATCTCAAGAGACCCAGTACTTC.

The CDR3 region is CASSYGTGPVEQYF. The CDR3 DNA sequence: TGTGCCAGCAGTTACGGGACAGGTCCCGTGGAGCAGTACTTC. This sequence joins TRBV6-5 and TRBJ2-7; 8 bases are shared with TRBD1. The V segment lost 2 bases and the J segment 7 bases; nucleotides outside the gene matches: 7. CDR3 size: 14 residues. CDR1 is MNHEY, CDR2 SVGAGI, per germline.

The CDR3: CASSERARNQPQHF. The CDR3 bases are TGTGCCAGCAGTGAACGGGCACGCAATCAGCCCCAGCATTTT. The chain couples TRBV6-1 to TRBJ1-5; D gene uncertain. V was pared by 2 bases and J by 2 bases, with 7 bases between. The CDR3 loop spans 14 amino acids. Germline CDR1 MNHNS, CDR2 SASEGT.

CDR3 bases: TGCGCCAGCAGCCAAGATCCTGGGGTGAATTCACCCCTCCACTTT. It yields the protein CASSQDPGVNSPLHF. The rearrangement links TRBV4-3 to TRBJ1-6; D ambiguous. CDR3 length: 15 residues. Germline-derived CDR1 and CDR2 are LGHNA and YSLEER. V lost 0 bases and J lost 7, with 10 bases in between.

The chain uses TRBV7-2 and TRBJ1-2; D possibly corresponds to TRBD1 (6 bases). The CDR3 is 16 amino acids. Trimming shortened V by 1 base and J by 4 bases, and 16 bases separated the two germline ends. The germline V gene has CDR1 SGHTA and CDR2 FQGNSA. The CDR3 loop reads CASSLVARRGAYGYTF. For the CDR3, the DNA is TGTGCCAGCAGCTTAGTCGCTCGCAGGGGAGCCTATGGCTACACCTTC.

CDR3: CASSLGTGVGETQYF. The CDR3, as DNA: TGTGCCAGCAGCCTTGGGACAGGGGTCGGGGAGACCCAGTACTTC. The gene calls are TRBV28 and TRBJ2-5; 10 positions match TRBD1. This CDR3 region has 15 residues. V shed 6 bases and J 5 bases; nucleotides not matched to a gene: 9. CDR1 is MDHEN, CDR2 SYDVKM, per germline.

The chain joins TRBV24-1 to TRBJ1-1; 9 bases align to TRBD1. This CDR3 has 13 residues. CDR1 is KGHDR, CDR2 SFDVKD, per germline. V shed 9 bases, J shed 4 bases, and the junction held 5 bases outside the gene matches. CDR3 DNA: TGTGCCACCCGCGGGACAGGGACCACTGAAGCTTTCTTT. Amino acids: CATRGTGTTEAFF.

The chain uses TRBV7-2 and TRBJ1-1, with D possibly matching TRBD1 (5 bases). Trimming took 2 bases from V and 4 from J, leaving 14 bases between them. Germline CDR1 and CDR2: SGHTA and FQGNSA. The CDR3 runs 15 residues. The CDR3 spells CASSLRASRGTEAFF. In nucleotides, the CDR3 is TGTGCCAGCAGCTTACGGGCCAGTAGGGGCACTGAAGCTTTCTTT.

This clone appeared a single time. The chain joins TRBV3-1 (or the pseudogene TRBV3-2) to TRBJ1-1; D ambiguous. CDR1 is LGHDT and CDR2 is YNNKEL in the germline V gene (reference sequence). The CDR3 has 14 amino acids. V shed 1 base and J shed 1 base, with 7 bases lying between them. CDR3 sequence (DNA): TGTGCCAGCAGCCAAGGAATCCCGAACACTGAAGCTTTCTTT. Translated, it gives CASSQGIPNTEAFF.

The gene calls are TRBV11-1 and TRBJ2-7; 9 bases match TRBD1. The germline gives CDR1 SGHAT, CDR2 FQDESV (reference sequence). This CDR3 has 16 residues. The trim removed 4 bases at V and 0 bases at J, leaving 7 bases unmatched. The CDR3 here is CASSSPGTGTSYEQYF. In DNA, the CDR3 is TGTGCCAGCAGCTCCCCCGGGACAGGGACCTCCTACGAGCAGTACTTC.

The rearrangement joins TRBV5-1 to TRBJ1-1; tentative D call: TRBD1 (5 bases). CDR3 length equals 17 residues. Germline CDR1 reads SGHRS; CDR2 reads YFSETQ. Trimming removed 0 bases at V and 2 bases at J, with 17 bases between. The CDR3 region has the DNA TGCGCCAGCAGCTTGGCCCGGGGCGGAATGTTTAACACTGAAGCTTTCTTT. Its protein is CASSLARGGMFNTEAFF.

This chain connects TRBV29-1 to TRBJ1-1; no clear D. The CDR3 covers 12 residues. Trimming shortened V by 4 bases and J by 1 base, and 7 bases separated the two germline ends. Germline CDR1 and CDR2: SQVTM and ANQGSEA. The CDR3 DNA reads TGCAGCGTTGCCGGCAGGAACACTGAAGCTTTCTTT. This encodes CSVAGRNTEAFF.

This chain connects TRBV28 to TRBJ2-7; D is uncertain. Trimming shortened V by 7 bases and J by 3 bases, and 19 bases separated the two germline ends. The CDR3 spans 15 residues. The V gene's germline CDR1 is MDHEN and CDR2 SYDVKM. The CDR3 bases are TGTGCCAGCACCGCCGGGTCCTCGGGTTTCTACGAGCAGTACTTC. Its translation: CASTAGSSGFYEQYF.

The chain employs TRBV7-2 and TRBJ1-2, with 7 positions matching TRBD1. V was clipped by 5 bases and J by 6 bases; unmatched bases: 9. The germline gives CDR1 SGHTA, CDR2 FQGNSA. The CDR3 totals 14 residues. The CDR3 DNA reads as TGTGCCAGCAGCCCACCGACAGGGTCGCATGGCTACACCTTC. Protein sequence: CASSPPTGSHGYTF.

The chain recombines TRBV9 with TRBJ2-1; maybe TRBD1 (6 bases). The CDR3 is 12 residues long. V lost 2 bases, J lost 8 bases, and 8 bases lay in between. Germline CDR1 SGDLS, CDR2 YYNGEE. In DNA form, the CDR3 reads TGTGCCAGCAGCGTCAGGGGTGATGAGCAGTTCTTC. Translated, it gives CASSVRGDEQFF.

The gene calls are TRBV5-5 and TRBJ1-2; D uncertain. The germline V gene has CDR1 SGHKS and CDR2 YYEKEE (reference sequence). This CDR3 has 16 amino acids. Between the trimmed V and J ends, which lost 0 bases and 0 bases, there was a span of 12 bases. CDR3 region: CASSLDPGSSNYGYTF. The CDR3 DNA reads as TGTGCCAGCAGCTTGGATCCAGGCTCTTCTAACTATGGCTACACCTTC.

V gene TRBV5-1 combines with J gene TRBJ1-2; D is uncertain. Germline V lookup: CDR1 SGHRS, CDR2 YFSETQ. With 5 bases removed from V and 3 bases from J, the gap between germline ends came to 11 bases. There are 13 residues in the CDR3. In DNA form, the CDR3 reads TGCGCCAGCAGTAAGGGAGAGGACTATGGCTACACCTTC. Translated: CASSKGEDYGYTF.

The chain combines TRBV10-2 with TRBJ1-5; maybe TRBD1 (5 bases). The germline V gene has CDR1 WSHSY and CDR2 SAAADI. V dropped 0 bases and J dropped 5 bases, with 8 bases sitting between them. This CDR3 has 14 amino acids. Written as DNA, the CDR3 is TGCGCCAGCAGTGAGTCAGGAGGGGATCAGCCCCAGCATTTT. Translating gives CASSESGGDQPQHF.

The chain combines TRBV10-3 with TRBJ1-1; 7 bases agree with TRBD1. Unmatched junction bases numbered 15, after V lost 10 bases and J lost 7 bases. This CDR3 region has 14 residues. The V gene's germline CDR1 is ENHRY and CDR2 SYGVKD. The CDR3 nucleotides read TGTGCCACTCGACCACTACCAGGGGGAGATGAAGCTTTCTTT. Amino acids: CATRPLPGGDEAFF.

The chain couples TRBV6-5 to TRBJ1-6; 7 bases match TRBD1. V gave up 9 bases and J gave up 7 bases; unmatched junction bases: 6. CDR1 MNHEY and CDR2 SVGAGI come from the germline V gene. The CDR3 loop spans 13 amino acids. CDR3 region: CASRDSWNSPLHF. CDR3 DNA sequence: TGTGCCAGTCGGGACAGTTGGAATTCACCCCTCCACTTT.